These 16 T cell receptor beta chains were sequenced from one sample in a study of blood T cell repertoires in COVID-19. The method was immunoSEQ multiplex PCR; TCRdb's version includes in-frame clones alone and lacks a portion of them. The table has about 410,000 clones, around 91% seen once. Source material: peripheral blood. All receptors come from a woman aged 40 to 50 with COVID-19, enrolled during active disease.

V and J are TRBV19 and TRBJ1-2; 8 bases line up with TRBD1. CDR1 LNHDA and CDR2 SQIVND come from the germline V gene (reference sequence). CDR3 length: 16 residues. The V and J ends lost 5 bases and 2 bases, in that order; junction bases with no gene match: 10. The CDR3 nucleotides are TGTGCCAGTAGTGCGTTGGGACAGGCGGGAAACTATGGCTACACCTTC. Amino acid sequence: CASSALGQAGNYGYTF.

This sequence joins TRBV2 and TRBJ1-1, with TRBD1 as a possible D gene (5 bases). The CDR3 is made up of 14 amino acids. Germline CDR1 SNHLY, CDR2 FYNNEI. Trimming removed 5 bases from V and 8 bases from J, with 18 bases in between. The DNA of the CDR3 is TGTGCCAGCAGTCTGGGACCGGGGGTTGCAGAAGCTTTCTTT. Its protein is CASSLGPGVAEAFF.

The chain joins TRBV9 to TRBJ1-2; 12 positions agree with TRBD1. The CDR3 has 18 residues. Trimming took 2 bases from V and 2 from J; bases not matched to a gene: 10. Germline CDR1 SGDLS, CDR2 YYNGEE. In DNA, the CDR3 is TGTGCCAGCAGCGTTAGTGGGACAGGGGGCCGAAAGAACTATGGCTACACCTTC. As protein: CASSVSGTGGRKNYGYTF.

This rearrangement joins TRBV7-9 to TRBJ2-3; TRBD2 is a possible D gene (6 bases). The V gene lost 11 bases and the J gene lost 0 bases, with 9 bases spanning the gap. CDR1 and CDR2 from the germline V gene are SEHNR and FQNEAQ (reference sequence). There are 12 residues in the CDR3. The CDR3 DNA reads TGTGCCGTGGGGGGAAGCACAGATACGCAGTATTTT. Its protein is CAVGGSTDTQYF.

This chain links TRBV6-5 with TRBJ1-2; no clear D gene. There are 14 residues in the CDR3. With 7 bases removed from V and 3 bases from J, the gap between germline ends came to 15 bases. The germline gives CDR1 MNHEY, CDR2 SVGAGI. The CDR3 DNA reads TGTGCCAGCACCAATGGCGGGGTTTACTATGGCTACACCTTC. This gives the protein CASTNGGVYYGYTF.

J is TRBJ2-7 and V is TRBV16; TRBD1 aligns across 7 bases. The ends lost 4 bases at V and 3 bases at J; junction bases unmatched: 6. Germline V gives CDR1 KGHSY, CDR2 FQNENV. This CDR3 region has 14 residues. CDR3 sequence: CASSPPGTVYEQYF. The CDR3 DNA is TGTGCCAGCAGCCCTCCCGGGACAGTCTACGAGCAGTACTTC.

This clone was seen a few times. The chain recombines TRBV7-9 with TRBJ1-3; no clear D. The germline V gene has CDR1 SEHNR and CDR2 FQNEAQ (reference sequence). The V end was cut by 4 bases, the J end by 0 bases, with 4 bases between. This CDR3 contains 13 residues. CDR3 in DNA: TGTGCCAGCAGCTCCAACTCTGGAAACACCATATATTTT. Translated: CASSSNSGNTIYF.

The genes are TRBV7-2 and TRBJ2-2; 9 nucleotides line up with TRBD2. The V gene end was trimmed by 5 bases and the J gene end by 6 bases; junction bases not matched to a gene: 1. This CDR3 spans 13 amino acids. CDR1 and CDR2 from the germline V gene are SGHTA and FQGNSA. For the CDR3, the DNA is TGTGCCAGCAGCCAGCGGGGGGCCGGGGAGCTGTTTTTT. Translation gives CASSQRGAGELFF.

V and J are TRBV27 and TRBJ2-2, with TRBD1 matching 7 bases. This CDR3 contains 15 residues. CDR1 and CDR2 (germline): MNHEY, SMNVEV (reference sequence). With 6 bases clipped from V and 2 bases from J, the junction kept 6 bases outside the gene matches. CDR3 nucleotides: TGTGCCAGCAGCTCTGGGACAGCAAACACCGGGGAGCTGTTTTTT. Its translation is CASSSGTANTGELFF.

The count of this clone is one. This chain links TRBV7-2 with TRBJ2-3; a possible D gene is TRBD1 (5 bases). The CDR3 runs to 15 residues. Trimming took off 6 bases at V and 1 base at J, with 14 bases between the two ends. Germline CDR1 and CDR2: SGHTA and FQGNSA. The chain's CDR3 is CASRSEARGTDTQYF. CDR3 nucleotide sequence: TGTGCCAGCAGATCCGAGGCCAGGGGCACAGATACGCAGTATTTT.

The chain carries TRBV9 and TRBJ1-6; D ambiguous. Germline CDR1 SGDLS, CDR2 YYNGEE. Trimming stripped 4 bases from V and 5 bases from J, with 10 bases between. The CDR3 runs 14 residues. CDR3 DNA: TGTGCCAGCAGCCCCTCCGGGGATAATTCACCCCTCCACTTT. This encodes CASSPSGDNSPLHF.

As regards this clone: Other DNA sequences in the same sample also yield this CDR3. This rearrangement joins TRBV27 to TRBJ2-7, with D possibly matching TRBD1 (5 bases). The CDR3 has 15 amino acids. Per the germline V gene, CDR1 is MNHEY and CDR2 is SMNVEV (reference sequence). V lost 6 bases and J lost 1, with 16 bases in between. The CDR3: CASSLQGSLSYEQYF. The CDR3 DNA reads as TGTGCCAGCAGCCTCCAGGGTAGTTTGTCCTACGAGCAGTACTTC.

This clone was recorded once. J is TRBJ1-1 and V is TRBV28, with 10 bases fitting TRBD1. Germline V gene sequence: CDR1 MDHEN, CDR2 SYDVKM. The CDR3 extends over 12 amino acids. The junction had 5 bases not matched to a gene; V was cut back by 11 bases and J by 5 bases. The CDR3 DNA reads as TGTGCCGGAGGGACAGGGGAGACTGAAGCTTTCTTT. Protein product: CAGGTGETEAFF.

The CDR3 DNA is TGTGCCAGCAGCCTCGGGACAGGGAGCTCCTACAATGAGCAGTTCTTC. As protein: CASSLGTGSSYNEQFF. This chain connects TRBV13 to TRBJ2-1; 9 nucleotides agree with TRBD1. The germline gives CDR1 PRHDT, CDR2 FYEKMQ (reference sequence). The CDR3 spans 16 residues. With V trimmed by 5 bases and J by 0 bases, 5 bases remained unmatched.

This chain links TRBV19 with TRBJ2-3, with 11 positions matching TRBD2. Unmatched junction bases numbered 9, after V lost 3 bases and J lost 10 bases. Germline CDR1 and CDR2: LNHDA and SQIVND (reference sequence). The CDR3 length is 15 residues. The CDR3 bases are TGTGCCAGTAGTATGCTAGCGGGGGGCCGGGGTGCGCAGTATTTT. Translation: CASSMLAGGRGAQYF.

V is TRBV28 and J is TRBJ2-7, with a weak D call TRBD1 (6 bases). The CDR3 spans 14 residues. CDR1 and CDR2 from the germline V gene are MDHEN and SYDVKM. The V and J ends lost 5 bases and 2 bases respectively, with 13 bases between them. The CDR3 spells CASSLGTQTYEQYF. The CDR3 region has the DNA TGTGCCAGCAGTCTCGGGACACAGACCTACGAGCAGTACTTC.